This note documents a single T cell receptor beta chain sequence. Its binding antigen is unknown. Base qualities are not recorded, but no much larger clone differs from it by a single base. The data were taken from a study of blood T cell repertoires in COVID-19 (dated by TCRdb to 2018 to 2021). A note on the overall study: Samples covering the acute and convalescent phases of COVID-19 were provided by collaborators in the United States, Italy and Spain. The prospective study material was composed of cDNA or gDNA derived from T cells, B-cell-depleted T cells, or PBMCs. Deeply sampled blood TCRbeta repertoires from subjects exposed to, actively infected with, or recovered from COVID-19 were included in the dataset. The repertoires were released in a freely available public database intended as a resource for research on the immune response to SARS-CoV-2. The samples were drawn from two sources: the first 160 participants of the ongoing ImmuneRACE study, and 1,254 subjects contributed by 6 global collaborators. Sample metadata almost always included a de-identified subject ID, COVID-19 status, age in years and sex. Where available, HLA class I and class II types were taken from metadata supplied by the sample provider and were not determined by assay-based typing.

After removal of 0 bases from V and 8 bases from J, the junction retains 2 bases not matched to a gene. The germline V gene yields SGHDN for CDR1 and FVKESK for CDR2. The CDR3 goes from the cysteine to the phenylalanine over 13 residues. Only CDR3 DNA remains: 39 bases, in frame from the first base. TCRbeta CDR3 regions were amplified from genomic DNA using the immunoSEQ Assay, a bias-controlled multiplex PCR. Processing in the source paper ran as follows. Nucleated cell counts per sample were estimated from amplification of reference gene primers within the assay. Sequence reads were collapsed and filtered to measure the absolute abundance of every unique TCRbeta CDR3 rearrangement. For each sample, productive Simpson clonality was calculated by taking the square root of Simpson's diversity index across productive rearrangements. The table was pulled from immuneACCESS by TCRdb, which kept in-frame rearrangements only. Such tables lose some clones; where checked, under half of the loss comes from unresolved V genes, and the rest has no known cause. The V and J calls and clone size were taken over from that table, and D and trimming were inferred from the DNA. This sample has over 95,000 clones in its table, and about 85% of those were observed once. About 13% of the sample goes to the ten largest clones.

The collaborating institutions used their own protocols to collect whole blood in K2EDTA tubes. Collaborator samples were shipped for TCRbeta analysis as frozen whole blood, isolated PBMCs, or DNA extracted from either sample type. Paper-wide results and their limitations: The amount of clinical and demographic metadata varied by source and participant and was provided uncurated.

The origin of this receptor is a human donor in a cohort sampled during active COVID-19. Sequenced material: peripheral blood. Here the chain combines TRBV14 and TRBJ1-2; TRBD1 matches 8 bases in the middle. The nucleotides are TGTGCCAGCAGCCAAGACAGGGGGCGAGGCTACACCTTC. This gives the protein CASSQDRGRGYTF.